Listed below are T cell receptor beta chains from one sample, sequenced in a study of shared clonotypes between healthy human individuals. Sequencing was performed with immunoSEQ multiplex PCR; in TCRdb, only in-frame clones are kept and a portion is missing. In the table there are approximately 600,000 clones, around 95% of which are singletons. The sequencing sample was made of naive CD8+ T cells sorted from blood. These TCRs come from a woman aged 25 to 39 in good health. Each CDR3 is given with its conserved first and last residue. A D gene is named only where the DNA matches it firmly.

NA,16,TRBV19,TRBJ2-1,TGTGCCAGTAGTCAACTCGGACAGCTATCCTACAATGAGCAGTTCTTC,CASSQLGQLSYNEQFF
NA,15,TRBV28,TRBJ2-1,TGTGCCAGCAGTTCCCAGGGCCTAGACTACAATGAGCAGTTCTTC,CASSSQGLDYNEQFF
NA,12,TRBV30,TRBJ2-1,TGTGCCTGGAGTGTAGTCGGGAATGAGCAGTTCTTC,CAWSVVGNEQFF
NA,14,TRBV28,TRBJ2-7,TGTGCCAGCAGTTTGGTGTACGGTACGTCCGAGCAGTACTTC,CASSLVYGTSEQYF
NA,12,TRBV11-1,TRBJ2-1,TGTGCCAGCAGCTCAACTTACAATGAGCAGTTCTTC,CASSSTYNEQFF
NA,15,TRBV27,TRBJ2-3,TGTGCCAGCAGTCCCGGACCGAAAAACACAGATACGCAGTATTTT,CASSPGPKNTDTQYF
NA,14,TRBV7-2,TRBJ1-4,TGTGCCAGCAGCTTACTCGCAACTAATGAAAAACTGTTTTTT,CASSLLATNEKLFF
NA,15,TRBV27,TRBJ2-7,TGTGCCAGCAGCCCGGGGACTTCACCCACCTACGAGCAGTACTTC,CASSPGTSPTYEQYF
TRBD2,16,TRBV29-1,TRBJ2-3,TGCAGCGTTGAAGATACGGCGGGGGGGCAGGTCGGTACGCAGTATTTT,CSVEDTAGGQVGTQYF
NA,16,TRBV7-8,TRBJ2-6,TGTGCCAGCAGCCGTTTACCCACAAGTCGGGCCAACGTCCTGACTTTC,CASSRLPTSRANVLTF
TRBD1,14,TRBV2,TRBJ1-1,TGTGCCAGCTGGGCGGGACAGACGAACGTTGAAGCTTTCTTT,CASWAGQTNVEAFF
NA,18,TRBV7-9,TRBJ1-5,TGTGCCAGCAGCTTAGTGGGAGCTGGCGGCCTGGACTATCAGCCCCAGCATTTT,CASSLVGAGGLDYQPQHF
NA,12,TRBV21-1,TRBJ1-1,TGTGCCAGCTTACCGGGGACCACTGAAGCTTTCTTT,CASLPGTTEAFF
TRBD1,16,TRBV4-2,TRBJ1-5,TGTGCCAGCAGCCAAGATTTGGGACAGTTGGCCGGGCCCCAGCATTTT,CASSQDLGQLAGPQHF
NA,12,TRBV29-1,TRBJ1-1,TGCAGCGTTGTACCGGGATTCTCTGAAGCTTTCTTT,CSVVPGFSEAFF